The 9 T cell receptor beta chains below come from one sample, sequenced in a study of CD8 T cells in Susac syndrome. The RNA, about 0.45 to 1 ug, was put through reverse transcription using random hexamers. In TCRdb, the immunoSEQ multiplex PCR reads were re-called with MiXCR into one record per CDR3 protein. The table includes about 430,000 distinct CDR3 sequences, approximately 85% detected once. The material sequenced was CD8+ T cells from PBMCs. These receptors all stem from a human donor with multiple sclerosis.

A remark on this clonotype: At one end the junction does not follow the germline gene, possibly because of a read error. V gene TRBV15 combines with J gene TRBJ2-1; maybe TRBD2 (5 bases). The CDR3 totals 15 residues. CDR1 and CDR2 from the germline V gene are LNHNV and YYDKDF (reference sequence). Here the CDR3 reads CATRRVLADSNEQFF. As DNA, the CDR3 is TGTGCCACCCGCAGAGTGTTGGCGGACTCGAATGAGCAGTTCTTC.

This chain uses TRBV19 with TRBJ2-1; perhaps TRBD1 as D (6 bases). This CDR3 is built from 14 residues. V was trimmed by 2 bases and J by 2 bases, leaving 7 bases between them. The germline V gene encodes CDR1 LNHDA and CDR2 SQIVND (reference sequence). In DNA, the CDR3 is TGTGCCAGTAGTATACGGGACACCTACAATGAGCAGTTCTTC. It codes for CASSIRDTYNEQFF.

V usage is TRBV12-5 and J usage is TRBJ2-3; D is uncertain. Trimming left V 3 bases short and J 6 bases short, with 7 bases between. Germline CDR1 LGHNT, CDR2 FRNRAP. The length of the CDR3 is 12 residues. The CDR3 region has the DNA TGTGCTAGTGGTTTCCTGGGTGATACGCAGTATTTT. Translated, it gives CASGFLGDTQYF. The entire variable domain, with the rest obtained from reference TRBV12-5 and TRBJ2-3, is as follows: DARVTQTPRHKVTEMGQEVTMRCQPILGHNTVFWYRQTMMQGLELLAYFRNRAPLDDSGMPKDRFSAEMPDATLATLKIQPSEPRDSAVYFCASGFLGDTQYFGPGTRLTVL.

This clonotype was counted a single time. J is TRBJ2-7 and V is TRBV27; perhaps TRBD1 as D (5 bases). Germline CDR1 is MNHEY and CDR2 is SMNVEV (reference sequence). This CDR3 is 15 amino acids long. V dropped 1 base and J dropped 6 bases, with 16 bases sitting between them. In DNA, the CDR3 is TGTGCCAGCAGTTTATTCGGTAGGGGCCGGCTCGAGCAGTACTTC. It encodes CASSLFGRGRLEQYF.

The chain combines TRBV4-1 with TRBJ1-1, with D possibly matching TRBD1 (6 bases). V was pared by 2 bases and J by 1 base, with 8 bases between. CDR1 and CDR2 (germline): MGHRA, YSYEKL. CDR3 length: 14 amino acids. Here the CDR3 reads CASSQWTENTEAFF. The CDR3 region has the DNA TGCGCCAGCAGCCAATGGACAGAGAACACTGAAGCTTTCTTT.

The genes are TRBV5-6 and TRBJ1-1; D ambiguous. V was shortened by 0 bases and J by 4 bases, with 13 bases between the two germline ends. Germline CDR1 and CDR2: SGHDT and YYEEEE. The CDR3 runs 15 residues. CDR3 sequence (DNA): TGTGCCAGCAGCTTGGATTGGCAGGAGGTCACTGAAGCTTTCTTT. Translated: CASSLDWQEVTEAFF.

The CDR3 spells CSASVPGQGVKDGYTF. CDR3 DNA: TGCAGTGCTAGCGTACCGGGACAGGGTGTGAAAGATGGCTACACCTTC. The chain combines TRBV20-1 with TRBJ1-2; 9 bases map to TRBD1. Per the germline V gene, CDR1 is DFQATT and CDR2 is SNEGSKA (reference sequence). This CDR3 contains 16 residues. J gave up 6 bases and V 3 bases, and 14 bases lay outside the gene matches.

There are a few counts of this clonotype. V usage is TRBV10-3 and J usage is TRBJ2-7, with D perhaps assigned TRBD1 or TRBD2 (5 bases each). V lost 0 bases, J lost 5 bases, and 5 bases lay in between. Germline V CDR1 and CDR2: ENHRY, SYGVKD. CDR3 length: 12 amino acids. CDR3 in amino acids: CAISESGDEQYF. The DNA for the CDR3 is TGTGCCATCAGTGAGTCGGGGGACGAGCAGTACTTC.

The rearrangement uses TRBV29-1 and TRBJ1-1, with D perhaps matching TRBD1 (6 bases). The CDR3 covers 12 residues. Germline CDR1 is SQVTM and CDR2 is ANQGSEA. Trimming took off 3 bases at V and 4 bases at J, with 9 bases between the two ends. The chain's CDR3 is CSVDWGATEAFF. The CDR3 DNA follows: TGCAGCGTTGATTGGGGGGCCACTGAAGCTTTCTTT.